Given below is one T cell receptor beta chain in context. Its specificity is not known. This sample is drawn from a study of shared clonotypes between healthy human individuals. Study-level background: Per-donor plates numbered three CD4 naive, three CD4 memory, two CD8 naive and one CD8 memory. Study-level points and caveats: For sorted subsets, rarefaction showed incomplete sequencing despite large depth. Generation probabilities were higher for clonotypes shared across all four sorted-subset donors than for unshared ones.

Germline V gene sequence: CDR1 GTSNPN, CDR2 SVGIG (reference sequence). V was pared by 0 bases and J by 1 base, with 10 bases of the junction left unmatched. This CDR3 region has 17 residues. Original processing notes: Filtering was not the same, since immunoSEQ gave junction-only sequences without quality scores. Data came from immunoSEQ multiplex PCR; TCRdb stores just in-frame clones and leaves some out. The D gene and trimming were derived from the DNA, and the V and J assignments and clone size from that table. Of millions of clones in the sample, 95% are singletons; the top ten hold 0.13%. The chain uses TRBV30 and TRBJ2-5, with TRBD2 identical over 8 bases. Sequencing was carried out using naive CD4+ T cells sorted from blood. The subset was: CD45RA+ positively selected. This sequence was found in a man aged 18 to 35 in good health. DNA for the CDR3: TGTGCCTGGAGTGTAAGACGGACTAGCTCGTCCCAAGAGACCCAGTACTTC. Translation: CAWSVRRTSSSQETQYF.